The 20 T cell receptor beta chains given below trace back to one sample, sequenced in a study of naive and memory T cell subsets. Study-wide points: Naive repertoires, especially CD8, held a few larger clonotypes, possibly memory cells re-expressing CD45RA.

No antigens are known for them. The beta constant-region primer was an equimolar mix of two oligonucleotides covering TRBC1 and TRBC2. Ligated cDNA was amplified by four rounds of PCR with nested alpha and beta constant-region primers and SP2. One entry per CDR3 protein, called by TCRdb with MiXCR from the UMI-ligation and nested PCR reads. This table has approximately 150,000 distinct CDR3 sequences, 22% appearing once. The sample comprised naive CD4+ T cells from blood. The receptors originated from a human donor in good health.

This clonotype was picked up one time. One base away lies a much larger clone, so this may be a sequencing read error. This CDR3 reads CASSLQGLRGYTF. CDR3 coding DNA: TGTGCCAGCAGTTTGCAGGGGCTCCGGGGCTACACCTTC. The chain carries TRBV12-3 or TRBV12-4 and TRBJ1-2, with a possible D match to TRBD1 (6 bases). CDR3 size: 13 residues. V was cut by 3 bases and J by 8 bases, with 13 bases left in between.

This clonotype has at least ten counts. The V call is TRBV24-1, the J call TRBJ2-3, with TRBD1 as a possible D gene (6 bases). The CDR3 extends over 16 amino acids. Germline loops: CDR1 KGHDR, CDR2 SFDVKD. V lost 6 bases and J 3 bases, leaving 18 bases between the germline ends. DNA of the CDR3: TGTGCCACCAGTTCCGGACAGAACTTACTGACAGATACGCAGTATTTT. Translation: CATSSGQNLLTDTQYF.

This clonotype showed up just a few times. Here the CDR3 reads CASSSFQETQYF. CDR3 nucleotides: TGTGCCAGCTCGTCCTTCCAAGAGACCCAGTACTTC. The chain recombines TRBV18 with TRBJ2-5; no reliable D call. CDR1 KGHSH and CDR2 LQKENI come from the germline V gene. V was shortened by 6 bases and J by 1 base, with 6 bases between the two germline ends. The CDR3 is 12 residues long.

The chain has TRBV6-1 and TRBJ2-1; D gene ambiguous. From germline, CDR1 is MNHNS and CDR2 SASEGT. Trimming shortened V by 7 bases and J by 2 bases, and 15 bases separated the two germline ends. CDR3 length: 15 residues. The CDR3 DNA follows: TGTGCCAGCAACTTGGACCTAACCCCCTACAATGAGCAGTTCTTC. Protein product: CASNLDLTPYNEQFF.

CDR3 DNA: TGCAGTGCTAGAGGCGAGCGGGAGACCTACGAGCAGTACTTC. This gives the protein CSARGERETYEQYF. This rearrangement joins TRBV20-1 to TRBJ2-7, with TRBD2 matching 8 bases. CDR1 and CDR2 from the germline V gene are DFQATT and SNEGSKA (reference sequence). CDR3 size: 14 residues. The V gene end was trimmed by 1 base and the J gene end by 2 bases; junction bases not matched to a gene: 4.

CDR3 protein: CASTSTGVSYNEQFF. CDR3 nucleotide sequence: TGCGCCAGCACCTCAACGGGAGTCTCCTACAATGAGCAGTTCTTC. The genes are TRBV5-1 and TRBJ2-1; a weak D match, TRBD2 (6 bases). V lost 6 bases and J 0 bases, leaving 13 bases between the germline ends. From germline, CDR1 is SGHRS and CDR2 YFSETQ. CDR3 length equals 15 residues.

The chain links TRBV6-5 to TRBJ2-7, with 9 bases lining up with TRBD1. Trimming took 6 bases from V and 6 from J; bases not matched to a gene: 12. CDR1 is MNHEY, CDR2 SVGAGI, per germline. This CDR3 is built from 15 residues. The DNA of the CDR3 is TGTGCCAGCAGCACCACACCGGGACAGGGAGGCGAGCAGTACTTC. Translation gives CASSTTPGQGGEQYF.

This clonotype was observed a handful of times. The V and J genes are TRBV14 and TRBJ2-5, with D perhaps assigned TRBD1 or TRBD2 (5 bases each). Per germline, CDR1 SGHDN and CDR2 FVKESK. V lost 11 bases to trimming and J lost 1 base, with 17 bases between them. CDR3 length: 14 amino acids. DNA of the CDR3: TGTGCCCTGTCCGGGGCCGAAGGCCAAGAGACCCAGTACTTC. Residues: CALSGAEGQETQYF. The variable domain in full, completed from reference TRBV14 and TRBJ2-5, reads EAGVTQFPSHSVIEKGQTVTLRCDPISGHDNLYWYRRVMGKEIKFLLHFVKESKQDESGMPNNRFLAERTGGTYSTLKVQPAELEDSGVYFCALSGAEGQETQYFGPGTRLLVL.

In its sample, this clonotype was seen a few times. This sequence joins TRBV28 and TRBJ1-6; TRBD1 agrees at 7 bases. This CDR3 is built from 16 residues. From germline, CDR1 is MDHEN and CDR2 SYDVKM. V shed 4 bases, J shed 7 bases, and the junction held 10 bases outside the gene matches. The CDR3 spells CASSWPGGGRNSPLHF. The CDR3 coding sequence is TGTGCCAGCAGTTGGCCAGGGGGAGGTAGGAATTCACCCCTCCACTTT.

The chain recombines TRBV7-8 with TRBJ1-1; the D is unclear. V was shortened by 3 bases and J by 0 bases, with 8 bases between the two germline ends. The V gene's germline CDR1 is SGHVS and CDR2 FQNEAQ. CDR3 length: 14 amino acids. The CDR3: CASSFPAVNTEAFF. CDR3 bases: TGTGCCAGCAGCTTCCCCGCAGTGAACACTGAAGCTTTCTTT.

A few counts support this clonotype. The rearrangement joins TRBV20-1 to TRBJ2-4, with 9 bases lining up with TRBD2. Germline CDR1 is DFQATT and CDR2 is SNEGSKA (reference sequence). Trimming removed 2 bases from V and 6 bases from J; junction bases left unmatched: 5. The CDR3 spans 14 residues. CDR3 region: CSARISGSGNIQYF. CDR3 DNA sequence: TGCAGTGCTAGAATTAGCGGGAGTGGAAACATTCAGTACTTC.

The V call is TRBV6-5, the J call TRBJ1-3; D might be TRBD1 (5 bases). Germline V gene data show CDR1 as MNHEY and CDR2 as SVGAGI. The CDR3 totals 14 residues. The germline V and J ends were trimmed by 7 bases and 0 bases, with 10 bases remaining between them. The CDR3 loop is CASKEGSSGNTIYF. The CDR3, as DNA: TGTGCCAGCAAGGAGGGGAGCTCTGGAAACACCATATATTTT.

V gene TRBV4-3 combines with J gene TRBJ2-2, with 9 bases aligning to TRBD1. V was pared by 1 base and J by 4 bases, with 7 bases of the junction left unmatched. This CDR3 has 17 amino acids. Per germline, CDR1 LGHNA and CDR2 YSLEER. CDR3 sequence reads: CASSQGDGQGPTGELFF. The CDR3 DNA reads TGCGCCAGCAGCCAAGGGGACGGACAGGGGCCCACCGGGGAGCTGTTTTTT.

V usage is TRBV12-3 or TRBV12-4 and J usage is TRBJ2-7; TRBD2 is a possible D gene (6 bases). Trimming cost V 1 base and J 5 bases, with 9 bases left between them. The CDR3 runs to 13 residues. The CDR3 reads CASSLVRGHEQYF. The CDR3 nucleotides are TGTGCCAGCAGTTTAGTGCGGGGCCACGAGCAGTACTTC.

This clonotype was counted only a few times. The rearrangement joins TRBV13 to TRBJ2-3, with 8 bases fitting TRBD1. V was clipped by 5 bases and J by 0 bases; unmatched bases: 4. Germline V gene data show CDR1 as PRHDT and CDR2 as FYEKMQ (reference sequence). The CDR3 totals 15 residues. The CDR3 bases are TGTGCCAGCAGCAAGGGACAGGTTAGCACAGATACGCAGTATTTT. It yields the protein CASSKGQVSTDTQYF. Full variable domain (missing parts from reference TRBV13 and TRBJ2-3): AAGVIQSPRHLIKEKRETATLKCYPIPRHDTVYWYQQGPGQDPQFLISFYEKMQSDKGSIPDRFSAQQFSDYHSELNMSSLELGDSALYFCASSKGQVSTDTQYFGPGTRLTVL.

V and J are TRBV28 and TRBJ1-2; D gene unclear. The germline V gene encodes CDR1 MDHEN and CDR2 SYDVKM. This CDR3 is built from 12 residues. Trimming took 3 bases from V and 8 from J, leaving 10 bases between them. CDR3 in DNA: TGTGCCAGCAGTTTGGGAGTTTGGGGCTACACCTTC. Its protein product is CASSLGVWGYTF.

J is TRBJ2-3 and V is TRBV5-1, with 8 nucleotides matching TRBD2. Germline V gene sequence: CDR1 SGHRS, CDR2 YFSETQ. This CDR3 is 14 amino acids long. J was trimmed by 11 bases and V by 1 base; bases with no gene match: 9. The CDR3 bases are TGCGCCAGCAGCTTGAAGTTTCCGGGACTAGAGCAGTATTTT. Translating gives CASSLKFPGLEQYF.

The chain links TRBV9 to TRBJ2-2, with 9 bases lining up with TRBD2. J was trimmed by 3 bases and V by 0 bases; bases with no gene match: 6. The CDR3 length is 17 residues. Germline CDR1 SGDLS, CDR2 YYNGEE. The CDR3 reads CASSVDSRTSDTGELFF. CDR3 in DNA: TGTGCCAGCAGCGTAGATTCGAGGACTAGCGACACCGGGGAGCTGTTTTTT.

The rearrangement uses TRBV4-1 and TRBJ1-3; D unclear. The CDR3 covers 15 residues. The germline V and J ends were trimmed by 0 bases and 0 bases, with 6 bases remaining between them. Germline V gene lookup returns CDR1 MGHRA and CDR2 YSYEKL. CDR3 bases: TGCGCCAGCAGCCAAGAAGGTCTCTCTGGAAACACCATATATTTT. Amino acids: CASSQEGLSGNTIYF.

The V gene is TRBV5-1, the J gene TRBJ2-3; TRBD1 agrees at 7 bases. This CDR3 comprises 14 residues. With 3 bases clipped from V and 2 bases from J, the junction kept 3 bases outside the gene matches. From germline, CDR1 is SGHRS and CDR2 YFSETQ. The CDR3 spells CASSYGQDTDTQYF. Here the CDR3 DNA reads TGCGCCAGCAGCTACGGACAGGACACAGATACGCAGTATTTT.